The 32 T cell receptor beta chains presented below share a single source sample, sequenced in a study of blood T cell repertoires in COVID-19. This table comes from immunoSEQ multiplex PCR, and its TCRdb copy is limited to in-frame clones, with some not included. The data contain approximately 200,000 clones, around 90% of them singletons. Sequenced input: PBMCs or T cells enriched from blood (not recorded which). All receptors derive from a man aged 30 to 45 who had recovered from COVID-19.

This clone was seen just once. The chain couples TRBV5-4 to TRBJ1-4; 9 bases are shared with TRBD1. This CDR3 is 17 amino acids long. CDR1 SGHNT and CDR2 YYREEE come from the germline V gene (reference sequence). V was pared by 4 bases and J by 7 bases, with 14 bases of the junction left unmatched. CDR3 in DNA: TGTGCCAGCAGCCCAGCGGGACAGGGTTGGAGTGGTGAAAAACTGTTTTTT. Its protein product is CASSPAGQGWSGEKLFF.

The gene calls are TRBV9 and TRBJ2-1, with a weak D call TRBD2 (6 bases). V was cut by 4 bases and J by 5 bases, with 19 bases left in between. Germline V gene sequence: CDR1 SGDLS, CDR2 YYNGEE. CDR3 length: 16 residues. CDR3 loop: CASSRFGLAPNNEQFF. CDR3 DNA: TGTGCCAGCAGCAGGTTTGGGCTAGCGCCTAACAATGAGCAGTTCTTC.

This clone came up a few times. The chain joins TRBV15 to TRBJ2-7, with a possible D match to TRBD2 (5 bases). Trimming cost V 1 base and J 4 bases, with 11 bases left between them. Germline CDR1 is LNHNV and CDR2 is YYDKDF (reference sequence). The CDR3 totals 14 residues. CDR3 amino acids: CATSRGGLAYEQYF. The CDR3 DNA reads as TGTGCCACCAGCAGAGGAGGACTTGCTTACGAGCAGTACTTC.

The CDR3: CASRISGRPEVEQFF. DNA for the CDR3: TGTGCCAGCAGGATTAGCGGGAGACCCGAAGTAGAGCAGTTCTTC. This chain joins TRBV2 and TRBJ2-1; the match to TRBD2 covers 9 bases. V lost 6 bases to trimming and J lost 10 bases; unmatched junction nucleotides: 13. The CDR3 has 15 residues. Germline CDR1 SNHLY, CDR2 FYNNEI.

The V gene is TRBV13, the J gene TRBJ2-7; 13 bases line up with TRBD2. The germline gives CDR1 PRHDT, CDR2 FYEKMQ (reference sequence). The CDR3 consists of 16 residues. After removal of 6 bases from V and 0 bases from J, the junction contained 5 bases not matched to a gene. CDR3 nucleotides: TGTGCCAGCAGTTCGACTAGCGGGGGGTACTCCTACGAGCAGTACTTC. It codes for CASSSTSGGYSYEQYF.

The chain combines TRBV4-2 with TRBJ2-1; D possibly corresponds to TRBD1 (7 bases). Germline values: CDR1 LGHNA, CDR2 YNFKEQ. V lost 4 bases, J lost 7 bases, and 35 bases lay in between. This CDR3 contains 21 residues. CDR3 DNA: TGTGCCAGCAGCCTATCGCCTATCCGGACAGGCTCCGGGAGCCCGCCGAATGAGCAGTTCTTC. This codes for CASSLSPIRTGSGSPPNEQFF.

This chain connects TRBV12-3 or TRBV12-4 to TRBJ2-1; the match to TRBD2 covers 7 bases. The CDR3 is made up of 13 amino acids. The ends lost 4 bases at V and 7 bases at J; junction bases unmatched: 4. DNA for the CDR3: TGTGCCAGCAGTTCGCGGGAGAGGAATGAGCAGTTCTTC. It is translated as CASSSRERNEQFF.

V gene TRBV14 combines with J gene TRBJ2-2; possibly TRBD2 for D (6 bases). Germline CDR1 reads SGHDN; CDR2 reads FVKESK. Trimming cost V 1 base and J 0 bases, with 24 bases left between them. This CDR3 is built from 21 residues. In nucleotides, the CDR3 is TGTGCCAGCAGCCAAGCTTTAGACGCGGGATCGAGGGAAACGAACACCGGGGAGCTGTTTTTT. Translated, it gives CASSQALDAGSRETNTGELFF. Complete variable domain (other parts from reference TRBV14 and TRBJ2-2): EAGVTQFPSHSVIEKGQTVTLRCDPISGHDNLYWYRRVMGKEIKFLLHFVKESKQDESGMPNNRFLAERTGGTYSTLKVQPAELEDSGVYFCASSQALDAGSRETNTGELFFGEGSRLTVL.

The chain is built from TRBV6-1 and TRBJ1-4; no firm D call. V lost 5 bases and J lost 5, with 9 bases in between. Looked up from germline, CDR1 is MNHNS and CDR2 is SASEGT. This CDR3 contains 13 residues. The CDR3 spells CASSTVSNEKLFF. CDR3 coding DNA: TGTGCCAGCAGTACCGTGAGCAATGAAAAACTGTTTTTT.

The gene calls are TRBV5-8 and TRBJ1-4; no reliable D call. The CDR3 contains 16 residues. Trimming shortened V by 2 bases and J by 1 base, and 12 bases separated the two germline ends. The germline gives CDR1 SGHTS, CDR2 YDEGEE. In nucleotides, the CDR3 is TGTGCCAGCAGCTTCCCGACCGGGATAACTAATGAAAAACTGTTTTTT. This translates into CASSFPTGITNEKLFF.

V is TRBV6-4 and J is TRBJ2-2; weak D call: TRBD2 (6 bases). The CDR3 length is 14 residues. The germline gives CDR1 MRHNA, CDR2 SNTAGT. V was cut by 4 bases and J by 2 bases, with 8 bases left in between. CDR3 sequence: CASSAGLNTGELFF. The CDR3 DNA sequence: TGTGCCAGCAGTGCGGGACTTAACACCGGGGAGCTGTTTTTT.

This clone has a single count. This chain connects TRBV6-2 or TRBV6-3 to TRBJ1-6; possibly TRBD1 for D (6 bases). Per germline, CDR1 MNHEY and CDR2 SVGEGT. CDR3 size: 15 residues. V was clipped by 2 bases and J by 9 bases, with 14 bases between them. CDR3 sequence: CASSYAGQLSSPLHF. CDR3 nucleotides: TGTGCCAGCAGTTACGCTGGACAGCTGAGTTCACCCCTCCACTTT.

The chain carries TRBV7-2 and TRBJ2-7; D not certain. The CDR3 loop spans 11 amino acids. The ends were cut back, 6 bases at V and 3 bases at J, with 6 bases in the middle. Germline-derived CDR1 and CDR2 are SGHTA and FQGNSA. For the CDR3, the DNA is TGTGCCAGCAGTCAGCGCTACGAGCAGTACTTC. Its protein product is CASSQRYEQYF.

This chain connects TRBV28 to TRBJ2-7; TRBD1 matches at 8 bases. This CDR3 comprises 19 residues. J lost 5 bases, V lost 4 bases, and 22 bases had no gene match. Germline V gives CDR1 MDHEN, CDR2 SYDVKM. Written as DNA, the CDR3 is TGTGCCAGCAGTTCGGGACAGGCCCTTGTGACGACATATTACGACGAGCAGTACTTC. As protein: CASSSGQALVTTYYDEQYF. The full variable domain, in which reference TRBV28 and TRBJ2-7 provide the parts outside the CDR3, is DVKVTQSSRYLVKRTGEKVFLECVQDMDHENMFWYRQDPGLGLRLIYFSYDVKMKEKGDIPEGYSVSREKKERFSLILESASTNQTSMYLCASSSGQALVTTYYDEQYFGPGTRLTVT.

The CDR3 DNA follows: TGCAGCGTTTCATCCGGGGGAGAGGGGGAGACCCAGTACTTC. The encoded protein is CSVSSGGEGETQYF. J is TRBJ2-5 and V is TRBV29-1, with D perhaps matching TRBD2 (6 bases). The CDR3 extends over 14 amino acids. The V gene lost 5 bases and the J gene lost 5 bases, with 18 bases spanning the gap. Germline CDR1 and CDR2: SQVTM and ANQGSEA.

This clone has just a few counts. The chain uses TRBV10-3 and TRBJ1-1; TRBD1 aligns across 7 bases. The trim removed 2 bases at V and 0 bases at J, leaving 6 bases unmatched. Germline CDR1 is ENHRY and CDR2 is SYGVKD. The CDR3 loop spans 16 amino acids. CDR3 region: CAISELLTGLNTEAFF. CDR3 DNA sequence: TGTGCCATCAGTGAGCTCTTGACAGGGCTGAACACTGAAGCTTTCTTT.

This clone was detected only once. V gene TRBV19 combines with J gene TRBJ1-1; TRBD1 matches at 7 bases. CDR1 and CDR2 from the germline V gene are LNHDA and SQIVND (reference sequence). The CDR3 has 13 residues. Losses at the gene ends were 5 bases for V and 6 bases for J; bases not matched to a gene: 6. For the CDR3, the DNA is TGTGCCAGTAGTCTACAGGGGTGGCCTGAAGCTTTCTTT. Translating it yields CASSLQGWPEAFF.

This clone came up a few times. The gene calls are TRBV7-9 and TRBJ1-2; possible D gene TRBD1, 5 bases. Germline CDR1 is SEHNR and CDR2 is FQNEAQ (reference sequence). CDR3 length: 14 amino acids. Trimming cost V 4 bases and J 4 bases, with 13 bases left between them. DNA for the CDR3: TGTGCCAGCAGCTCGTCGACAGAGTCCTATGGCTACACCTTC. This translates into CASSSSTESYGYTF.

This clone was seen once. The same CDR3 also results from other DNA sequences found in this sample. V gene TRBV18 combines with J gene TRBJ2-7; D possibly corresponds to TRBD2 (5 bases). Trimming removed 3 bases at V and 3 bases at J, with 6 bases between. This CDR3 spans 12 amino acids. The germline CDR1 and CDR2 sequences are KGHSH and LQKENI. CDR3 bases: TGTGCCAGCTCACCCGGGATCTACGAGCAGTACTTC. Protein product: CASSPGIYEQYF.

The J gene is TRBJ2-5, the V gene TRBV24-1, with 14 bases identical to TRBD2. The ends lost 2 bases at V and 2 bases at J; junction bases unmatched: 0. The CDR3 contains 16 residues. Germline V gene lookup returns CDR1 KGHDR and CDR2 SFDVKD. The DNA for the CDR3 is TGTGCCACCAGTGATTGGACTAGCGGGGGGCAAGAGACCCAGTACTTC. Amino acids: CATSDWTSGGQETQYF.

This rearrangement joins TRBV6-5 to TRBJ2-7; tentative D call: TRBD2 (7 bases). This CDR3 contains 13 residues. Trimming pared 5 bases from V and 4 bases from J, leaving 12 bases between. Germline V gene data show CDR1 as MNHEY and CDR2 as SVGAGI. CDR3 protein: CASSKGGHYEQYF. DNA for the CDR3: TGTGCCAGCAGTAAGGGGGGGCATTACGAGCAGTACTTC.

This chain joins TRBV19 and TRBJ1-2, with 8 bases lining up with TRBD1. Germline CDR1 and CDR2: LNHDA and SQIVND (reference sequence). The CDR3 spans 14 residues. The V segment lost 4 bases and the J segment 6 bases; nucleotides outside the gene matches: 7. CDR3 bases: TGTGCCAGTAGTACAGGGGGCGCTGGCGATGGCTACACCTTC. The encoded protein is CASSTGGAGDGYTF.

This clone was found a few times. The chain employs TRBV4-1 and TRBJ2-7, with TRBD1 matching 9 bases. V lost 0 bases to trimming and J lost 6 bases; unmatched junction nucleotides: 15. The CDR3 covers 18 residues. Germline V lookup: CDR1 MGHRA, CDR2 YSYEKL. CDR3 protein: CASSQDRETGTGSSEQYF. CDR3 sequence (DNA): TGCGCCAGCAGCCAAGATCGCGAGACCGGGACAGGGAGCTCCGAGCAGTACTTC.

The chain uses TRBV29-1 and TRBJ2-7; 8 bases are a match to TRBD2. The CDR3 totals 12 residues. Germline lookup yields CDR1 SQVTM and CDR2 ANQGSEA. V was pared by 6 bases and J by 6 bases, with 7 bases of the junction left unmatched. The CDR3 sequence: CSVGGDIGEQYF. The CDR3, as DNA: TGCAGCGTCGGGGGGGACATTGGCGAGCAGTACTTC.

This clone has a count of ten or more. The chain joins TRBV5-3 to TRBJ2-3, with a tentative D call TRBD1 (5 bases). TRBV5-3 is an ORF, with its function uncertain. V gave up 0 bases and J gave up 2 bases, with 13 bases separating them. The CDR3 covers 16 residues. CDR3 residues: CARSLVGQGDTDTQYF. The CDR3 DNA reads TGTGCCAGAAGCTTGGTGGGCCAGGGCGACACAGATACGCAGTATTTT.

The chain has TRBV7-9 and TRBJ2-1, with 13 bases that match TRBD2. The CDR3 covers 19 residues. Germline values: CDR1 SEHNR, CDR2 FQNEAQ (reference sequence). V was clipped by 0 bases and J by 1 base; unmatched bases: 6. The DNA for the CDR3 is TGTGCCAGCAGCTTAGCCCCGGGACTAGCGGGATCATCCTACAATGAGCAGTTCTTC. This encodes CASSLAPGLAGSSYNEQFF.

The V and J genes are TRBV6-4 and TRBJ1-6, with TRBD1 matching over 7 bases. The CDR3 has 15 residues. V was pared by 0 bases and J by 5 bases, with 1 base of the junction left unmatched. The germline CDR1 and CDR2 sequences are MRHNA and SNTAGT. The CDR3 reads CASSDSGTDNSPLHF. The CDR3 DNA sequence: TGTGCCAGCAGTGACTCTGGGACAGATAATTCACCCCTCCACTTT.

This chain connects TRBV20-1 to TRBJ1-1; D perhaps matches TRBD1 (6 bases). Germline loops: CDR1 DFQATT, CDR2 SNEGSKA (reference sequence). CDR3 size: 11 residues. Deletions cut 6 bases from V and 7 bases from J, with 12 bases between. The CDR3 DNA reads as TGCAGTGCCCTCGACAGGTATGAAGCTTTCTTT. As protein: CSALDRYEAFF.

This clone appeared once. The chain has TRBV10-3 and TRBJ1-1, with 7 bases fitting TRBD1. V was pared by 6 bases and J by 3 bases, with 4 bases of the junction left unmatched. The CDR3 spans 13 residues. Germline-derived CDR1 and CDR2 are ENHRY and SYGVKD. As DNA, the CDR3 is TGTGCCATCAGACTCGACAGGGACACTGAAGCTTTCTTT. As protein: CAIRLDRDTEAFF.

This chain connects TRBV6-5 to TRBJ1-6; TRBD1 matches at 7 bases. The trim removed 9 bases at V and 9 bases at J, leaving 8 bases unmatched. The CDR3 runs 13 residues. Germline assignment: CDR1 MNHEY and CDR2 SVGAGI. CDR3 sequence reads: CASNRDRLSPLHF. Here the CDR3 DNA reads TGTGCCAGTAACCGGGACAGACTTTCACCCCTCCACTTT.

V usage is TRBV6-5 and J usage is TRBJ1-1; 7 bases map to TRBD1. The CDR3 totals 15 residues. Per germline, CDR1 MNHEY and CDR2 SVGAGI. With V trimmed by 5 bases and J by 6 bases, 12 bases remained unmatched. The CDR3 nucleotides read TGTGCCAGCAGTACTACAGGGGCAGGGAGCGCTGAAGCTTTCTTT. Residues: CASSTTGAGSAEAFF.

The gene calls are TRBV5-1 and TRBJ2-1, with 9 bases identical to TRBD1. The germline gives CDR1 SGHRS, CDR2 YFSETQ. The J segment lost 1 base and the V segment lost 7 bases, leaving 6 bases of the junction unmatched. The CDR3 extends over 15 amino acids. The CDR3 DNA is TGCGCCAGCCAAGGGGGGACAGGGTCCTACAATGAGCAGTTCTTC. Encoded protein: CASQGGTGSYNEQFF.